This T cell receptor (beta chain) was found in a study of cytomegalovirus exposure and HLA in healthy donors. Across the whole study: Among the roughly 380 donors who were genotyped, about 84% fell in the genetic ancestry cluster that is associated with self-reported Caucasian donors.

This clone has just a few counts. What it binds is not known. Study-wide points: Among TCR beta chains, those listed as cytomegalovirus-associated numbered more than 150.

PCR amplification relied on 60 Vbeta primers (plus 13 Jbeta primers). The data were produced by immunoSEQ multiplex PCR, yet TCRdb's version contains in-frame clones alone and is incomplete. The sample holds 85,000 to 130,000 clones, over 9.5% seen once. The sample was PBMCs. The clonotype was recovered from a man aged 40-49 years in good health and CMV-seropositive.

This CDR3 reads CSAATLGGGLNEQFF. CDR3 bases: TGCAGCGCCGCAACGTTGGGGGGAGGTCTCAATGAGCAGTTCTTC. V usage is TRBV29-1 and J usage is TRBJ2-1; tentatively, D is TRBD2 (6 bases). V was cut by 7 bases and J by 6 bases, with 22 bases left in between. Per germline, CDR1 SQVTM and CDR2 ANQGSEA. This CDR3 is built from 15 residues.